These 14 T cell receptor beta chains came from one sample sequenced in a study of cytomegalovirus exposure and HLA in healthy donors. Here immunoSEQ multiplex PCR was the method, and the copy in TCRdb shows in-frame clones only, minus some. The repertoire has tens of thousands of clones, approximately 88% of them found once; the top ten carry over 1%. The sequencing input was PBMCs. The receptors were gathered from a woman between 18 and 29 years old in good health and CMV-seronegative.

The rearrangement links TRBV14 to TRBJ1-1, with 9 bases fitting TRBD1. Germline CDR1 is SGHDN and CDR2 is FVKESK. With 5 bases clipped from V and 6 bases from J, the junction kept 4 bases outside the gene matches. The CDR3 loop spans 13 amino acids. The CDR3 spells CASSVTGGPEAFF. In nucleotides, the CDR3 is TGTGCCAGCAGCGTCACAGGGGGCCCTGAAGCTTTCTTT.

The genes are TRBV5-1 and TRBJ1-3; tentative D call: TRBD1 (5 bases). The germline gives CDR1 SGHRS, CDR2 YFSETQ. Trimming removed 2 bases from V and 0 bases from J, with 6 bases in between. The CDR3 has 14 residues. CDR3 amino acids: CASSLDSSGNTIYF. CDR3 DNA sequence: TGCGCCAGCAGCTTAGACAGCTCTGGAAACACCATATATTTT.

The count of this clone is one. This chain links TRBV28 with TRBJ1-5; 10 positions agree with TRBD1. Germline V gives CDR1 MDHEN, CDR2 SYDVKM. The length of the CDR3 is 17 residues. V gave up 4 bases and J gave up 2 bases; unmatched junction bases: 8. This chain's CDR3 is CASSSGTGERRNQPQHF. CDR3 bases: TGTGCCAGCAGTTCCGGGACAGGGGAGCGGCGCAATCAGCCCCAGCATTTT.

A single count supports this clone. The chain employs TRBV7-6 and TRBJ2-1, with 8 nucleotides matching TRBD2. V shed 3 bases and J 6 bases; nucleotides not matched to a gene: 13. The CDR3 sequence is 17 residues long. In germline, CDR1 is SGHVS, CDR2 FNYEAQ. The CDR3 sequence: CASSFGGGRGVGNEQFF. The CDR3 DNA follows: TGTGCCAGCAGCTTTGGCGGGGGGAGGGGGGTCGGCAATGAGCAGTTCTTC.

V gene TRBV11-2 combines with J gene TRBJ2-1, with 7 positions matching TRBD2. Trimming at V came to 5 bases and at J to 8 bases, leaving 12 bases not matched to a gene. The germline V gene has CDR1 SGHAT and CDR2 FQNNGV. CDR3 length equals 15 residues. The CDR3 loop is CASSPYGRELDEQFF. In DNA form, the CDR3 reads TGTGCCAGCAGCCCCTATGGGCGGGAGTTGGATGAGCAGTTCTTC.

This clone appeared once. The chain links TRBV9 to TRBJ2-7, with D perhaps matching TRBD1 (6 bases). V was pared by 3 bases and J by 3 bases, with 16 bases between. Per germline, CDR1 SGDLS and CDR2 YYNGEE. The CDR3 is 15 amino acids. The CDR3, as DNA: TGTGCCAGCAGCGAGGGTGTAGGGGGTTACTACGAGCAGTACTTC. Translated, it gives CASSEGVGGYYEQYF.

The chain joins TRBV4-1 to TRBJ2-7; D might be TRBD2 (5 bases). V was clipped by 0 bases and J by 0 bases, with 15 bases between them. Germline lookup yields CDR1 MGHRA and CDR2 YSYEKL. The CDR3 is 17 residues long. CDR3 amino acids: CASSQESGAGHSYEQYF. For the CDR3, the DNA is TGCGCCAGCAGCCAAGAGAGTGGCGCGGGTCACTCCTACGAGCAGTACTTC.

V usage is TRBV30 and J usage is TRBJ1-5, with TRBD1 matching over 11 bases. Germline V gene sequence: CDR1 GTSNPN, CDR2 SVGIG (reference sequence). The ends lost 0 bases at V and 1 base at J; junction bases unmatched: 2. The CDR3 has 16 amino acids. The CDR3: CAWSVGTGGSNQPQHF. CDR3 sequence (DNA): TGTGCCTGGAGTGTAGGGACAGGGGGGAGCAATCAGCCCCAGCATTTT. Combining the CDR3 with reference TRBV30 and TRBJ1-5 gives the whole variable domain SQTIHQWPATLVQPVGSPLSLECTVEGTSNPNLYWYRQAAGRGLQLLFYSVGIGQISSEVPQNLSASRPQDRQFILSSKKLLLSDSGFYLCAWSVGTGGSNQPQHFGDGTRLSIL.

The chain recombines TRBV4-1 with TRBJ2-7; TRBD2 aligns across 7 bases. The CDR3 extends over 15 amino acids. Germline V lookup: CDR1 MGHRA, CDR2 YSYEKL. V lost 1 base to trimming and J lost 3 bases; unmatched junction nucleotides: 6. The CDR3 reads CASSQGLAVLYEQYF. The DNA of the CDR3 is TGCGCCAGCAGCCAAGGCCTAGCGGTCCTCTACGAGCAGTACTTC.

The chain combines TRBV5-1 with TRBJ2-3; D gene ambiguous. Trimming stripped 0 bases from V and 1 base from J, with 18 bases between. The CDR3 runs 18 residues. Germline V gene lookup returns CDR1 SGHRS and CDR2 YFSETQ. The CDR3: CASSLENRLKLGTDTQYF. The CDR3 DNA reads as TGCGCCAGCAGCTTGGAAAACAGATTGAAGCTTGGCACAGATACGCAGTATTTT.

The chain links TRBV5-1 to TRBJ2-3, with TRBD2 matching over 11 bases. Germline assignment: CDR1 SGHRS and CDR2 YFSETQ. This CDR3 spans 16 amino acids. J lost 2 bases, V lost 3 bases, and 5 bases had no gene match. As DNA, the CDR3 is TGCGCCAGCAGCTCATTAGCGGGGGGGCTCACAGATACGCAGTATTTT. Translation gives CASSSLAGGLTDTQYF.

The J gene is TRBJ2-7, the V gene TRBV7-2, with a possible D match to TRBD2 (6 bases). This CDR3 comprises 17 residues. Germline CDR1 reads SGHTA; CDR2 reads FQGNSA. V was shortened by 6 bases and J by 6 bases, with 27 bases between the two germline ends. CDR3 in DNA: TGTGCCAGCAGGGGCAAATGGGCGGGGACCGTATCGGGCGAGCAGTACTTC. It codes for CASRGKWAGTVSGEQYF.

This clone was counted only a few times. The chain is built from TRBV7-2 and TRBJ2-3; 8 bases fit TRBD2. The length of the CDR3 is 15 residues. Losses at the gene ends were 6 bases for V and 4 bases for J; bases not matched to a gene: 9. From germline, CDR1 is SGHTA and CDR2 FQGNSA. CDR3 DNA sequence: TGTGCCAGCAGACCGCCGGGACTAGGCCCAGATACGCAGTATTTT. It yields the protein CASRPPGLGPDTQYF. Full variable domain (missing parts from reference TRBV7-2 and TRBJ2-3): GAGVSQSPSNKVTEKGKDVELRCDPISGHTALYWYRQSLGQGLEFLIYFQGNSAPDKSGLPSDRFSAERTGGSVSTLTIQRTQQEDSAVYLCASRPPGLGPDTQYFGPGTRLTVL.

The chain recombines TRBV5-1 with TRBJ1-1; no clear D. V lost 3 bases to trimming and J lost 0 bases, with 9 bases between them. Germline CDR1 SGHRS, CDR2 YFSETQ. The CDR3 extends over 14 amino acids. The CDR3 coding sequence is TGCGCCAGCAGCTACGGCGGGCTGAACACTGAAGCTTTCTTT. Protein sequence: CASSYGGLNTEAFF.